Listed below are T cell receptor beta chains from one sample, sequenced in a study of identical twins. Each CDR3 protein is one row after TCRdb ran MiXCR on the 5' RACE reads. The sample lists 500,000 to 550,000 distinct CDR3 sequences; approximately 20% were seen once. These data are also associated with another study on yellow fever vaccine responses in identical twins.

The specimen was CD4+ T cells sorted from blood. These receptors were obtained from a young woman in good health. Each CDR3 is given with its conserved first and last residue. A D gene is named only where the DNA matches it firmly. Expanded clones are given a class, and other clones once, few, many or no size at all.

D,V,size,J,CDR3,DNA
TRBD2,TRBV5-1,few,TRBJ2-5,CASSLALLPGGETQYF,TGCGCCAGCAGCTTGGCTTTGTTACCGGGAGGAGAGACCCAGTACTTC
-,TRBV2,-,TRBJ2-2,CASIKGAGAGELFF,TGTGCCAGCATTAAAGGGGCGGGCGCCGGGGAGCTGTTTTTT
TRBD1,TRBV12-3/TRBV12-4,many,TRBJ2-5,CASSLNRGETQYF,TGTGCCAGCAGTTTAAACAGGGGGGAGACCCAGTACTTC
TRBD2,TRBV7-3,-,TRBJ2-1,CASSPIPPTSGSSEQFF,TGTGCCAGCAGCCCAATCCCTCCGACTAGCGGGAGTTCTGAGCAGTTCTTC
TRBD1,TRBV10-3,few,TRBJ1-1,CAISESGTAMNTEAFF,TGTGCCATCAGTGAGTCTGGGACAGCGATGAACACTGAAGCTTTCTTT
-,TRBV6-5,-,TRBJ1-1,CASSYSGGQNTEAFF,TGTGCCAGCAGTTACTCGGGGGGACAGAACACTGAAGCTTTCTTT
TRBD2,TRBV6-1,few,TRBJ2-1,CASGPGLNSYNEQFF,TGTGCCAGCGGACCGGGACTAAATTCCTACAATGAGCAGTTCTTC
-,TRBV10-3,few,TRBJ2-7,CAISESSNSYEQYF,TGTGCCATCAGTGAGTCCAGCAATTCCTACGAGCAGTACTTC
TRBD1,TRBV5-6,few,TRBJ2-3,CASTSGTGAADTQYF,TGTGCCAGCACGTCCGGGACAGGGGCCGCAGATACGCAGTATTTT
-,TRBV10-3,few,TRBJ1-1,CAISETGHTEAFF,TGTGCCATCAGTGAGACAGGGCACACTGAAGCTTTCTTT
-,TRBV12-3/TRBV12-4,few,TRBJ2-3,CASSLGTVNTDTQYF,TGTGCCAGCAGTTTAGGGACAGTCAATACAGATACGCAGTATTTT
-,TRBV28,few,TRBJ1-2,CASSLGVSERHGYTF,TGTGCCAGCAGTTTAGGGGTCTCGGAGAGGCATGGCTACACCTTC
-,TRBV10-3,few,TRBJ2-2,CAISGRQSANTGELFF,TGTGCCATCAGTGGAAGACAGAGCGCGAACACCGGGGAGCTGTTTTTT
-,TRBV24-1,few,TRBJ2-5,CATSGGLGTGKGETQYF,TGTGCCACCAGTGGCGGCCTCGGGACGGGAAAGGGGGAGACCCAGTACTTC
TRBD2,TRBV10-3,few,TRBJ2-1,CAISGLGLAGAGNEQFF,TGTGCCATCAGTGGGCTCGGACTAGCGGGGGCCGGGAATGAGCAGTTCTTC
TRBD2,TRBV10-3,many,TRBJ2-1,CAISGGTSGEAYNEQFF,TGTGCCATCAGCGGAGGGACTAGCGGAGAAGCCTACAATGAGCAGTTCTTC
TRBD2,TRBV7-8,few,TRBJ2-1,CASSFRLAGDNYNEQFF,TGTGCCAGCAGCTTCCGACTAGCGGGAGATAACTACAATGAGCAGTTCTTC
TRBD2,TRBV3-1,few,TRBJ2-7,CASSQTSGSSYEQYF,TGTGCCAGCAGCCAGACTAGCGGGTCTTCCTACGAGCAGTACTTC
-,TRBV5-4,-,TRBJ2-7,CAMGSGLEQYF,TGTGCCATGGGCTCAGGGCTCGAGCAGTACTTC
-,TRBV29-1,few,TRBJ2-1,CSVAVGPNEQFF,TGCAGCGTTGCCGTTGGCCCCAATGAGCAGTTCTTC
-,TRBV15,few,TRBJ2-2,CATTRTIGELFF,TGTGCCACCACACGGACGATCGGGGAGCTGTTTTTT
-,TRBV28,-,TRBJ2-2,CASSLKSRAGRKSGELFF,TGTGCCAGCAGTTTAAAGTCCAGGGCGGGTAGGAAATCCGGGGAGCTGTTTTTT
TRBD2,TRBV15,few,TRBJ2-1,CATSRGGGRDYNEQFF,TGTGCCACCAGCAGAGGAGGCGGGAGGGATTACAATGAGCAGTTCTTC
-,TRBV3-1,-,TRBJ2-1,CASSQEDTSTEQFF,TGTGCCAGCAGCCAAGAGGACACCTCCACTGAGCAGTTCTTC
-,TRBV9,few,TRBJ1-3,CASSVDLLSGNTIYF,TGTGCCAGCAGCGTAGACCTTCTCTCTGGAAACACCATATATTTT
-,TRBV5-1,-,TRBJ1-1,CASSFMDTNTEAFF,TGCGCCAGCAGTTTTATGGACACGAACACTGAAGCTTTCTTT
-,TRBV21-1,-,TRBJ1-1,CASSKSSLPDTEAFF,TGTGCCAGCAGCAAATCCTCCCTTCCCGACACTGAAGCTTTCTTT
TRBD2,TRBV6-1,-,TRBJ2-7,CASSPVAGGSSYEQYF,TGTGCCAGCAGCCCAGTAGCGGGCGGGAGCTCCTACGAGCAGTACTTC
TRBD2,TRBV24-1,-,TRBJ2-5,CATSDLPTSGRETQYF,TGTGCCACCAGTGATTTGCCGACTAGCGGGCGAGAGACCCAGTACTTC
TRBD2,TRBV5-1,-,TRBJ2-1,CASSLGLAASNEQFF,TGCGCCAGCAGCTTGGGACTAGCGGCATCTAATGAGCAGTTCTTC
-,TRBV24-1,few,TRBJ2-3,CATSDAIPDTQYF,TGTGCCACCAGTGACGCCATACCGGATACGCAGTATTTT
-,TRBV12-3/TRBV12-4,few,TRBJ2-1,CAILAGRIAYNEQFF,TGTGCCATATTAGCAGGGAGGATCGCCTACAATGAGCAGTTCTTC
-,TRBV6-5,-,TRBJ1-5,CRGREEGQPQHF,TGTCGAGGCAGGGAAGAGGGTCAGCCCCAGCATTTT
-,TRBV6-6,few,TRBJ2-1,CASSSTFEQFF,TGTGCCAGCAGCTCCACCTTTGAGCAGTTCTTC
-,TRBV7-9,few,TRBJ1-1,CASSLASGHTEAFF,TGTGCCAGCAGCTTAGCGTCCGGTCACACTGAAGCTTTCTTT
-,TRBV5-1,few,TRBJ2-6,CASSRDTRPGANVLTF,TGCGCCAGCAGCCGGGACACAAGGCCTGGGGCCAACGTCCTGACTTTC
-,TRBV7-2,once,TRBJ2-5,CASSRQPDSRAETQYF,TGTGCCAGCAGCCGTCAACCTGACTCCAGGGCAGAGACCCAGTACTTC
-,TRBV5-1,-,TRBJ1-1,CASSWRGFENTEAFF,TGCGCCAGCAGCTGGAGGGGGTTCGAGAACACTGAAGCTTTCTTT
-,TRBV7-9,-,TRBJ2-3,CASSLDSPDTQYF,TGTGCCAGCAGCTTAGACAGTCCAGATACGCAGTATTTT
-,TRBV3-1,few,TRBJ2-7,CASSQASGYEQYF,TGTGCCAGCAGCCAAGCGTCCGGCTACGAGCAGTACTTC
TRBD1,TRBV5-5,-,TRBJ2-2,CASSSTGITGELFF,TGTGCCAGCAGCTCGACAGGGATCACCGGGGAGCTGTTTTTT
TRBD2,TRBV19,-,TRBJ2-3,CASSSGLAGRTDTQYF,TGTGCCAGTAGTTCCGGACTAGCGGGACGCACAGATACGCAGTATTTT
-,TRBV12-3/TRBV12-4,-,TRBJ1-4,CASSQQGFEKLFF,TGTGCCAGCAGTCAGCAGGGTTTTGAAAAACTGTTTTTT
-,TRBV20-1,-,TRBJ1-3,CSARRGTAGNTIYF,TGCAGTGCTAGGAGAGGAACGGCTGGAAACACCATATATTTT
TRBD2,TRBV4-2,few,TRBJ2-3,CASSQDAAGGLLNTQYF,TGTGCCAGCAGCCAAGATGCGGCGGGGGGACTCCTGAATACGCAGTATTTT
-,TRBV7-3,few,TRBJ2-1,CASSFDGSSYNEQFF,TGTGCCAGCAGCTTTGACGGGTCTTCCTACAATGAGCAGTTCTTC
-,TRBV20-1,-,TRBJ2-2,CSASRGSGTGELFF,TGCAGTGCCAGTAGGGGGAGTGGCACCGGGGAGCTGTTTTTT
TRBD2,TRBV11-2,-,TRBJ2-3,CASSFGTSGRRLGDTQYF,TGTGCCAGCAGCTTTGGGACTAGCGGGAGGCGTTTGGGAGATACGCAGTATTTT
-,TRBV7-9,many,TRBJ2-1,CASRVGALYNEQFF,TGTGCCAGCAGGGTGGGGGCCCTCTACAATGAGCAGTTCTTC
-,TRBV28,few,TRBJ2-7,CASGDPGYTYEQYF,TGTGCCAGCGGGGATCCGGGATATACCTACGAGCAGTACTTC
TRBD2,TRBV15,-,TRBJ2-2,CACSILAGGTYTGELFF,TGTGCCTGCAGCATACTAGCGGGGGGCACCTACACCGGGGAGCTGTTTTTT
-,TRBV15,few,TRBJ2-6,CATSRMTANSGANVLTF,TGTGCCACCAGCAGAATGACAGCAAACTCTGGGGCCAACGTCCTGACTTTC